This T cell receptor beta chain stems from a study of T-cell memory formation after mild COVID-19. 5'RACE with constant-segment primers built TCRalpha and TCRbeta cDNA libraries with UMIs. TCRdb used MiXCR to reprocess the 5' RACE reads, holding one entry per CDR3 protein. The sample contains roughly 300,000 distinct CDR3 sequences, 12% to 15% of which appear only once. This CDR3 is 14 amino acids long. The germline V gene has CDR1 SEHNR and CDR2 FQNEAQ (reference sequence). V lost 5 bases and J 3 bases, leaving 11 bases between the germline ends. In this sample, this clonotype turned up a few times. Input material: PBMCs or a T cell subset sorted from them (not recorded which). This clonotype was sampled from a man aged 18 to 30 who had mild COVID-19 (a few samples of this study predate the infection). Cell type and time point are not known. V and J are TRBV7-9 and TRBJ2-1; maybe TRBD2 (5 bases). The CDR3 DNA sequence: TGTGCCAGCAGCCGAGGGTGGGACTACAATGAGCAGTTCTTC. Its protein is CASSRGWDYNEQFF.